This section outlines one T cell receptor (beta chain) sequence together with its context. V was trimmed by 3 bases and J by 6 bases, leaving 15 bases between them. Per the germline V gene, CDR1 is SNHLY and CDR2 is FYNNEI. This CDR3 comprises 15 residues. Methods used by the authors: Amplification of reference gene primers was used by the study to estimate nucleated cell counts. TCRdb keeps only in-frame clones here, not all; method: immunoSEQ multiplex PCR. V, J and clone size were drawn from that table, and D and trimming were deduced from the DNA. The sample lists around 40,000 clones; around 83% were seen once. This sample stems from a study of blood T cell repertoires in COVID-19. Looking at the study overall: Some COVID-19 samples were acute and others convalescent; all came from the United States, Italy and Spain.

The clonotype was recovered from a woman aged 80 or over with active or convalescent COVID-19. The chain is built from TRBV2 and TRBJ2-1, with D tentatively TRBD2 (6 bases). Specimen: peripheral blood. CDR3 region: CASSDEGGPANEQFF. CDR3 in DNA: TGTGCCAGCAGTGACGAGGGAGGTCCGGCCAATGAGCAGTTCTTC. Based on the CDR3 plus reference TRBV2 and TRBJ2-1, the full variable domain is EPEVTQTPSHQVTQMGQEVILRCVPISNHLYFYWYRQILGQKVEFLVSFYNNEISEKSEIFDDQFSVERPDGSNFTLKIRSTKLEDSAMYFCASSDEGGPANEQFFGPGTRLTVL.